The 5 T cell receptor beta chains reported below all come from one sample, sequenced in a study of long-term antiretroviral therapy in people with HIV. With survey level as its setting, the immunoSEQ assay was v3.0. Sequencing was performed with immunoSEQ multiplex PCR; in TCRdb, only in-frame clones are kept and a portion is missing. The table has approximately 27,000 clones, roughly 90% seen once. Here the sequenced sample was unsorted PBMCs, taken 5.2 years after starting antiretroviral therapy. Receptors were obtained from a woman between 40 and 55 years old with HIV.

The chain combines TRBV15 with TRBJ2-1, with TRBD2 matching 8 bases. From germline, CDR1 is LNHNV and CDR2 YYDKDF (reference sequence). V lost 5 bases, J lost 7 bases, and 10 bases stayed unmatched. The CDR3 runs to 15 residues. CDR3 in amino acids: CATSESGRRLNEQFF. The CDR3 DNA sequence: TGTGCCACCAGCGAAAGCGGGAGACGGTTGAATGAGCAGTTCTTC.

The gene calls are TRBV5-4 and TRBJ1-4; D is undetermined. The CDR3 runs 13 residues. CDR1 SGHNT and CDR2 YYREEE come from the germline V gene (reference sequence). With 0 bases removed from V and 8 bases from J, the gap between germline ends came to 8 bases. CDR3 bases: TGTGCCAGCAGCTTGGGCCAGCAGGAAAAACTGTTTTTT. Its translation is CASSLGQQEKLFF. The complete variable domain, with remaining parts taken from reference TRBV5-4 and TRBJ1-4, reads ETGVTQSPTHLIKTRGQQVTLRCSSQSGHNTVSWYQQALGQGPQFIFQYYREEENGRGNFPPRFSGLQFPNYSSELNVNALELDDSALYLCASSLGQQEKLFFGSGTQLSVL.

The chain carries TRBV7-8 and TRBJ1-1; 8 nucleotides agree with TRBD1. CDR3 length equals 15 residues. V was clipped by 2 bases and J by 6 bases; unmatched bases: 8. CDR1 and CDR2 from the germline V gene are SGHVS and FQNEAQ. In DNA, the CDR3 is TGTGCCAGCAGCTTACCAAGGACAGGGTTCGCTGAAGCTTTCTTT. Its translation: CASSLPRTGFAEAFF.

The J gene is TRBJ1-6, the V gene TRBV2; 7 bases agree with TRBD1. J was trimmed by 0 bases and V by 0 bases; bases with no gene match: 2. The CDR3 is 17 residues long. Germline V gene lookup returns CDR1 SNHLY and CDR2 FYNNEI. CDR3 amino acids: CASSEAGQSSYNSPLHF. The DNA for the CDR3 is TGTGCCAGCAGTGAAGCGGGACAGAGCTCCTATAATTCACCCCTCCACTTT.

The chain uses TRBV19 and TRBJ1-2; D gene ambiguous. The V end was cut by 6 bases, the J end by 8 bases, with 13 bases between. This CDR3 is built from 12 residues. Germline CDR1 reads LNHDA; CDR2 reads SQIVND (reference sequence). CDR3: CASSTVLSGYTF. The CDR3 coding sequence is TGTGCCAGTAGCACAGTTCTCTCCGGCTACACCTTC.